This T cell receptor beta chain was recovered during a study of cytomegalovirus exposure and HLA in healthy donors. Generated by immunoSEQ multiplex PCR, the TCRdb table keeps only in-frame clones and is missing some. The profile shows around 190,000 clones, 85% of them singletons. The germline V gene has CDR1 MNHNY and CDR2 SVGAGI (reference sequence). The CDR3 covers 15 residues. The V and J ends lost 2 bases and 5 bases, in that order; junction bases with no gene match: 6. The specimen sequenced was PBMCs. The receptor was derived from a man between 18 and 35 years old in good health and CMV-seropositive. This chain links TRBV6-6 with TRBJ2-1; the match to TRBD2 covers 7 bases. CDR3 loop: CASSYPIGTNNEQFF. The CDR3 region has the DNA TGTGCCAGCAGTTACCCAATAGGGACTAACAATGAGCAGTTCTTC.